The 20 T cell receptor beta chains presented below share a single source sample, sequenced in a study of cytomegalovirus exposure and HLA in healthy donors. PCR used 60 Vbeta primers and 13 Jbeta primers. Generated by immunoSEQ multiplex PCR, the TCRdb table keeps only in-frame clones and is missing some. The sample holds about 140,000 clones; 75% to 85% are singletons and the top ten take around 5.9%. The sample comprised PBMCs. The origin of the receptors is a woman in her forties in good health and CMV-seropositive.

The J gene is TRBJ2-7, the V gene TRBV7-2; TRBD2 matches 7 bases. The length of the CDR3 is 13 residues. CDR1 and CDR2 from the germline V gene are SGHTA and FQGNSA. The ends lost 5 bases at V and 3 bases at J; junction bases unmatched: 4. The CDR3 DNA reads TGTGCCAGCAGCCGTTGGACTAGCTACGAGCAGTACTTC. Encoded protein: CASSRWTSYEQYF.

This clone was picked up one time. CDR3 region: CASSKSTGTINQPQHF. CDR3 bases: TGTGCCAGCAGCAAATCAACAGGGACCATCAATCAGCCCCAGCATTTT. The rearrangement uses TRBV7-9 and TRBJ1-5; TRBD1 is a possible D gene (6 bases). Germline loops: CDR1 SEHNR, CDR2 FQNEAQ (reference sequence). The CDR3 extends over 16 amino acids. Trimming took off 5 bases at V and 3 bases at J, with 17 bases between the two ends. The full variable domain, completed using reference TRBV7-9 and TRBJ1-5, is DTGVSQNPRHKITKRGQNVTFRCDPISEHNRLYWYRQTLGQGPEFLTYFQNEAQLEKSRLLSDRFSAERPKGSFSTLEIQRTEQGDSAMYLCASSKSTGTINQPQHFGDGTRLSIL.

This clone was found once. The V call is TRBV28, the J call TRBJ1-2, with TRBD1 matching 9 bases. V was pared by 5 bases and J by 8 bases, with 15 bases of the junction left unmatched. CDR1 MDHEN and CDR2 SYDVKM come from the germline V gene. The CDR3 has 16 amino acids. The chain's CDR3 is CASSLIRRTGARGYTF. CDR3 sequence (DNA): TGTGCCAGCAGTCTAATTCGGCGGACAGGGGCACGCGGCTACACCTTC.

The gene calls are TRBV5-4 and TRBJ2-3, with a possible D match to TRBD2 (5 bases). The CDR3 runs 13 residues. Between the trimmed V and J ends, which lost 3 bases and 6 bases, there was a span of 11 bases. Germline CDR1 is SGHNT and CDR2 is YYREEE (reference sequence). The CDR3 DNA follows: TGTGCCAGCAGCTCCTCCGGGGTGGATACGCAGTATTTT. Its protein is CASSSSGVDTQYF.

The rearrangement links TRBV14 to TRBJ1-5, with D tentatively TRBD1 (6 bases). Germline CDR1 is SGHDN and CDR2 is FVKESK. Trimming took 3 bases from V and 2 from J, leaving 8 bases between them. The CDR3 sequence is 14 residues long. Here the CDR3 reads CASSQGAGNQPQHF. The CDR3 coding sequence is TGTGCCAGCAGCCAGGGGGCTGGCAATCAGCCCCAGCATTTT.

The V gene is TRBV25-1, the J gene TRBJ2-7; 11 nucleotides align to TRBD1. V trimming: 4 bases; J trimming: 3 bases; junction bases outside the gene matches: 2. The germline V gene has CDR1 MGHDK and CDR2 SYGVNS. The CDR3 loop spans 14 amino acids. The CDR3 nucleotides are TGTGCCAGCAGTGTCGGGACAGGGGGCTACGAGCAGTACTTC. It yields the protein CASSVGTGGYEQYF.

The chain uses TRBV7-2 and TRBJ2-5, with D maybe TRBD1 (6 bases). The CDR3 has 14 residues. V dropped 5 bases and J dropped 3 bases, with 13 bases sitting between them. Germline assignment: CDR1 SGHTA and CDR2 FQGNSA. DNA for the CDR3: TGTGCCAGCAGCCCCGGGACAACGAAAGAGACCCAGTACTTC. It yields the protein CASSPGTTKETQYF.

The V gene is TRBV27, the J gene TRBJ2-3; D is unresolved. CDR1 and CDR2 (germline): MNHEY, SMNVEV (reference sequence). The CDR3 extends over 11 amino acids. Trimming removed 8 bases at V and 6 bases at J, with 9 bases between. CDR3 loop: CASGPRDTQYF. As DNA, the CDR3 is TGTGCCAGCGGGCCAAGGGATACGCAGTATTTT.

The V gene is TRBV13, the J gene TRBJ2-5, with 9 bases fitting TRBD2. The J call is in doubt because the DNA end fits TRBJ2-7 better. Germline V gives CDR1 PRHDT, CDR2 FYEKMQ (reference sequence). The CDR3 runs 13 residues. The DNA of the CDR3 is TGTGCCAGCTCGAGCGGGAGGTCCTACGAGCAGTACTTC. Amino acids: CASSSGRSYEQYF.

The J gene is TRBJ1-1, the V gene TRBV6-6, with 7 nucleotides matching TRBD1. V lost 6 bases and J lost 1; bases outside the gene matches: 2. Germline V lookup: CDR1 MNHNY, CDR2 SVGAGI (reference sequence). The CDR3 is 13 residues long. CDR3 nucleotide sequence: TGTGCCAGCAGGGACAGGTCGAACACTGAAGCTTTCTTT. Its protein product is CASRDRSNTEAFF.

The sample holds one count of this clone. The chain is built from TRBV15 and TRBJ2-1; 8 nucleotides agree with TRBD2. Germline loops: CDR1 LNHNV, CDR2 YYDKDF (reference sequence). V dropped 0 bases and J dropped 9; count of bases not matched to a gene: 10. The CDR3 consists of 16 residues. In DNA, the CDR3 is TGTGCCACCAGCAGAGATCGGGGGGGAGGGCGGACTGAGCAGTTCTTC. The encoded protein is CATSRDRGGGRTEQFF.

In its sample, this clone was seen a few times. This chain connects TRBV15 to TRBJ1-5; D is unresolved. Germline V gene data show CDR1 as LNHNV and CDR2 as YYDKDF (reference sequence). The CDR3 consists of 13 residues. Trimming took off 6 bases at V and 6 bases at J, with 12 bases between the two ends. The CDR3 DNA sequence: TGTGCCACCAGGGGCGGGCCCGCTCAGCCCCAGCATTTT. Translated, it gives CATRGGPAQPQHF.

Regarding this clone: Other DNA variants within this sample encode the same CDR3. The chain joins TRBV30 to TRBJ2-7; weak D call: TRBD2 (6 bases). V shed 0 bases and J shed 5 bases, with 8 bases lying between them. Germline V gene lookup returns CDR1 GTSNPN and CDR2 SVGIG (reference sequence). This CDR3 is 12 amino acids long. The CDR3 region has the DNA TGTGCCTGGAGTGTAGGAGGGGACGAGCAGTACTTC. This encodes CAWSVGGDEQYF.

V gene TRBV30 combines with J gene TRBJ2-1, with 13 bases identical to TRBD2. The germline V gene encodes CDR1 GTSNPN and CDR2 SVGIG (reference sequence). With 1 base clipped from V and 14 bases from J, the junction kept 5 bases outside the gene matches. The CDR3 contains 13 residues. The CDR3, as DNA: TGTGCCTGGAGTGCCTTTACTAGCGGGAGGGAGTTCTTC. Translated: CAWSAFTSGREFF.

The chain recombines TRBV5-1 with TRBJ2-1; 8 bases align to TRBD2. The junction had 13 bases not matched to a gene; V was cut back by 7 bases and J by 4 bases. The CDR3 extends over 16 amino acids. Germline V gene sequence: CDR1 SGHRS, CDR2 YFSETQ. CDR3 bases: TGCGCCAGCCGCGGGGGGACACCGGCTTCTTACAATGAGCAGTTCTTC. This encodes CASRGGTPASYNEQFF.

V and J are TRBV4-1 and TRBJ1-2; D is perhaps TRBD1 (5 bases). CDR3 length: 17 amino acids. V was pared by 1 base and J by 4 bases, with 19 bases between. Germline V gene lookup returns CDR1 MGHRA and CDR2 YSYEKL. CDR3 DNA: TGCGCCAGCAGCCAAGGGAGGAGGGCGGCAGGGAGCTATGGCTACACCTTC. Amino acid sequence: CASSQGRRAAGSYGYTF.

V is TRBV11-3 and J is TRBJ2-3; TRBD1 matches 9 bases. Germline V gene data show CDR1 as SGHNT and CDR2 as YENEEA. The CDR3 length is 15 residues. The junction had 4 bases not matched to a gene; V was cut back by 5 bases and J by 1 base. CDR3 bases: TGTGCCAGCAGCGCGGGGACAGGGCGCACAGATACGCAGTATTTT. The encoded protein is CASSAGTGRTDTQYF.

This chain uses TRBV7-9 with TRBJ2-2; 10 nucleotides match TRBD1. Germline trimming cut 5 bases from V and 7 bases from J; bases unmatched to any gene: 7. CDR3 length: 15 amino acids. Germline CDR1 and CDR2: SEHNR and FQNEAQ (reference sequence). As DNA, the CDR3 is TGTGCCAGCAGCCCCGGGACAGGGGTCGGCGGGGAGCTGTTTTTT. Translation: CASSPGTGVGGELFF.

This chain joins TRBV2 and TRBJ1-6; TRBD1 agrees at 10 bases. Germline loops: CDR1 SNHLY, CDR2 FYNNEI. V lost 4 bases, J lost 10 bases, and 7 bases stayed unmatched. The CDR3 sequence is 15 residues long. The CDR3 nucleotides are TGTGCCAGCAGTGCCCGGACAGGGGGGGGATCACCCCTCCACTTT. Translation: CASSARTGGGSPLHF.

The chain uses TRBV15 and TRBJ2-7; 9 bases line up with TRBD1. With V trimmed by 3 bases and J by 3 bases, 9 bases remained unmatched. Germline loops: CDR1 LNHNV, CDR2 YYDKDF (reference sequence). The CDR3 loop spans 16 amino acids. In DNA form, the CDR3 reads TGTGCCACCAGCAGGGCGACAGGGGGGGTAGGCTACGAGCAGTACTTC. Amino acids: CATSRATGGVGYEQYF. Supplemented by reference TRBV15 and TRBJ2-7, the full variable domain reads DAMVIQNPRYQVTQFGKPVTLSCSQTLNHNVMYWYQQKSSQAPKLLFHYYDKDFNNEADTPDNFQSRRPNTSFCFLDIRSPGLGDTAMYLCATSRATGGVGYEQYFGPGTRLTVT.